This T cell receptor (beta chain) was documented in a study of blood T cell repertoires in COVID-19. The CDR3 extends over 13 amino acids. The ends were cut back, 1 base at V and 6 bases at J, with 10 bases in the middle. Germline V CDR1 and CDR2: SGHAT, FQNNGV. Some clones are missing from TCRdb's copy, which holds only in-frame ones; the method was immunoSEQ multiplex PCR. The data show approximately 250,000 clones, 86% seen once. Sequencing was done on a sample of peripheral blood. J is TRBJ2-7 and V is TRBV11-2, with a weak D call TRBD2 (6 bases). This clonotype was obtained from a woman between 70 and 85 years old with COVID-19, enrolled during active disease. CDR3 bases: TGTGCCAGCAGCTTAGTTCCCGGGGGCGAGCAGTACTTC. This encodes CASSLVPGGEQYF.